This T cell receptor beta chain emerged from a study of blood T cells in healthy people across ages. Study-level results: Across samples, TCR beta diversity tracked strongly with naive T cell percentage.

Next came a second PCR, run for about 7 to 12 cycles, which used a sample-barcoded 5' primer along with a J-beta primer mix. From the 5' RACE reads, TCRdb called clonotypes with MiXCR, one entry per CDR3 protein. The data contain around 800,000 distinct CDR3 sequences, 40% to 50% of them singletons. As regards this clonotype: Antigen specificity is unknown.

Total RNA extracted from each sample amounted to at least 6 micrograms. Source material: blood. The receptor was derived from a man aged 55 to 69 in good health.

The CDR3 sequence is CASSYSPNTEAFF. The CDR3 region has the DNA TGTGCCAGCAGCTACAGCCCGAACACTGAAGCTTTCTTT. The chain joins TRBV7-2 to TRBJ1-1; D gene uncertain. Trimming removed 4 bases at V and 1 base at J, with 7 bases between. Germline CDR1 is SGHTA and CDR2 is FQGNSA. This CDR3 comprises 13 residues.